These 23 T cell receptor beta chains were all obtained from the same sample, sequenced in a study of shared clonotypes between healthy human individuals. Assay: immunoSEQ multiplex PCR; the TCRdb copy retains only in-frame clones and omits some. The sample has about 960,000 clones, about three quarters seen once. The sequencing sample was made of memory CD4+ T cells sorted from blood. Subset defined: CD45RA-negative fraction. The source is a young man in good health.

This rearrangement joins TRBV19 to TRBJ2-1, with 7 nucleotides matching TRBD2. Trimming cost V 11 bases and J 6 bases; bases outside gene matches: 13. The length of the CDR3 is 14 residues. Germline V gives CDR1 LNHDA, CDR2 SQIVND (reference sequence). The CDR3 loop is CAVSSTGGPNEQFF. CDR3 in DNA: TGTGCCGTCAGTAGTACGGGAGGCCCCAATGAGCAGTTCTTC.

The CDR3 coding sequence is TGTGCCAGCAGTACCAGCCCAAGAGGAGATACGCAGTATTTT. It codes for CASSTSPRGDTQYF. The chain recombines TRBV2 with TRBJ2-3; no firm D call. Germline V gene data show CDR1 as SNHLY and CDR2 as FYNNEI. The CDR3 loop spans 14 amino acids. With 5 bases removed from V and 5 bases from J, the gap between germline ends came to 14 bases.

The chain has TRBV7-9 and TRBJ2-7; no clear D gene. Germline V gene lookup returns CDR1 SEHNR and CDR2 FQNEAQ (reference sequence). The ends were cut back, 5 bases at V and 3 bases at J, with 8 bases in the middle. This CDR3 contains 12 residues. The CDR3 is CASSDTVYEQYF. CDR3 coding DNA: TGTGCCAGCAGCGACACTGTCTACGAGCAGTACTTC.

This clone has just one count. One end of the junction does not line up with germline, which may come from a read error. In the same sample, other DNA sequences code for this CDR3. The rearrangement uses TRBV6-6 and TRBJ1-6, with D maybe TRBD1 (6 bases). The CDR3 covers 13 residues. Germline V gene sequence: CDR1 MNHNY, CDR2 SVGAGI (reference sequence). The CDR3 here is CASRRQDNSPLHF. Written as DNA, the CDR3 is TGTGCCAGCCGTCGACAGGATAATTCACCTCTCCACTTT.

CDR3 region: CASSRTQSTDTQYF. The CDR3 DNA sequence: TGTGCCAGCAGCCGCACACAGAGCACAGATACGCAGTATTTT. This chain connects TRBV5-4 to TRBJ2-3; D unclear. CDR1 and CDR2 (germline): SGHNT, YYREEE (reference sequence). Trimming pared 4 bases from V and 0 bases from J, leaving 9 bases between. This CDR3 is built from 14 residues.

The CDR3 loop reads CASSLRRGLVSEAFF. CDR3 DNA: TGTGCCAGCAGCTTGCGGAGGGGGCTGGTTTCTGAAGCTTTCTTT. The chain has TRBV5-6 and TRBJ1-1; 7 bases agree with TRBD1. CDR3 size: 15 residues. In germline, CDR1 is SGHDT, CDR2 YYEEEE. V gave up 1 base and J gave up 6 bases; unmatched junction bases: 9.

V gene TRBV6-5 combines with J gene TRBJ2-1; 7 bases are shared with TRBD2. The CDR3 has 14 amino acids. Germline CDR1 and CDR2: MNHEY and SVGAGI. Trimming at V came to 6 bases and at J to 2 bases, leaving 4 bases not matched to a gene. DNA for the CDR3: TGTGCCAGCAGGAGCGGGATAGCCTACAATGAGCAGTTCTTC. Residues: CASRSGIAYNEQFF.

The V gene is TRBV5-4, the J gene TRBJ2-3; TRBD2 matches at 8 bases. The CDR3 is made up of 15 amino acids. Germline V gene lookup returns CDR1 SGHNT and CDR2 YYREEE (reference sequence). Trimming took 4 bases from V and 2 from J; bases not matched to a gene: 6. CDR3 residues: CASSRASGHTDTQYF. The CDR3 nucleotides are TGTGCCAGCAGCCGGGCTAGCGGGCACACAGATACGCAGTATTTT.

Points on this clone: The conserved phenylalanine or tryptophan is not found at the CDR3 terminus, so this likely reflects a read error. It is unclear where the CDR3 begins or ends on the DNA, so no DNA is shown, and the CDR3 is as TCRdb lists it. The chain has TRBV18 and TRBJ1-2. Germline V gene data show CDR1 as KGHSH and CDR2 as LQKENI. The CDR3 has 11 amino acids, counting both end residues. The CDR3 region is CASSPGLELSL.

The chain links TRBV29-1 to TRBJ2-1; 9 nucleotides match TRBD1. This CDR3 is 16 amino acids long. V shed 5 bases, J shed 6 bases, and the junction held 14 bases outside the gene matches. The germline CDR1 and CDR2 sequences are SQVTM and ANQGSEA. CDR3 residues: CSVSPFVDRGSNEQFF. Written as DNA, the CDR3 is TGCAGCGTTTCCCCCTTTGTTGACAGGGGGAGCAATGAGCAGTTCTTC.

The chain joins TRBV7-8 to TRBJ2-1, with 9 nucleotides matching TRBD2. CDR3 length: 16 amino acids. Trimming removed 5 bases from V and 0 bases from J; junction bases left unmatched: 5. Germline-derived CDR1 and CDR2 are SGHVS and FQNEAQ. CDR3 sequence (DNA): TGTGCCAGCAGCACAGAGGGACTAGCCTCCTACAATGAGCAGTTCTTC. Translated: CASSTEGLASYNEQFF. Complete variable domain (other parts from reference TRBV7-8 and TRBJ2-1): GAGVSQSPRYKVAKRGQDVALRCDPISGHVSLFWYQQALGQGPEFLTYFQNEAQLDKSGLPSDRFFAERPEGSVSTLKIQRTQQEDSAVYLCASSTEGLASYNEQFFGPGTRLTVL.

This clone was found a few times. CDR3 coding DNA: TGTGCCAGCACCCGAGGGGCTAGCGGTACAGATACGCAGTATTTT. Its protein product is CASTRGASGTDTQYF. The rearrangement joins TRBV2 to TRBJ2-3, with 7 bases matching TRBD2. Germline V gene data show CDR1 as SNHLY and CDR2 as FYNNEI. The CDR3 contains 15 residues. J gave up 3 bases and V 7 bases, and 10 bases lay outside the gene matches.

The V and J genes are TRBV2 and TRBJ2-3; D unresolved. Trimming stripped 6 bases from V and 5 bases from J, with 15 bases between. CDR3 length: 14 residues. Looked up from germline, CDR1 is SNHLY and CDR2 is FYNNEI. The CDR3 coding sequence is TGTGCCAGCAGCCTTCAAGGGCCTGGAGATACGCAGTATTTT. Amino acid sequence: CASSLQGPGDTQYF.

This clone was observed a single time. The chain has TRBV4-1 and TRBJ2-7; a weak D match, TRBD2 (5 bases). Germline CDR1 MGHRA, CDR2 YSYEKL. The CDR3 covers 15 residues. V lost 4 bases, J lost 3 bases, and 16 bases lay in between. The chain's CDR3 is CASSLSSRDLYEQYF. In nucleotides, the CDR3 is TGCGCCAGCAGCCTTTCCTCGAGGGATCTCTACGAGCAGTACTTC.

This chain connects TRBV19 to TRBJ1-1; TRBD1 aligns across 11 bases. Germline V gene lookup returns CDR1 LNHDA and CDR2 SQIVND (reference sequence). The CDR3 extends over 14 amino acids. The ends lost 3 bases at V and 3 bases at J; junction bases unmatched: 0. DNA of the CDR3: TGTGCCAGTAGTATGGACAGGGGGCACACTGAAGCTTTCTTT. Amino acid sequence: CASSMDRGHTEAFF. Looking up the rest from reference TRBV19 and TRBJ1-1 gives the full variable domain: DGGITQSPKYLFRKEGQNVTLSCEQNLNHDAMYWYRQDPGQGLRLIYYSQIVNDFQKGDIAEGYSVSREKKESFPLTVTSAQKNPTAFYLCASSMDRGHTEAFFGQGTRLTVV.

The V gene is TRBV4-3, the J gene TRBJ2-2; TRBD1 might be the D (6 bases). CDR3 length equals 14 residues. CDR1 and CDR2 (germline): LGHNA, YSLEER. Trimming pared 2 bases from V and 8 bases from J, leaving 12 bases between. The CDR3 coding sequence is TGCGCCAGCAGCCAATTGGGGGCCGAAGGGGAGCTGTTTTTT. This gives the protein CASSQLGAEGELFF.

The genes are TRBV10-2 and TRBJ1-1; D gene unclear. Per germline, CDR1 WSHSY and CDR2 SAAADI. The CDR3 is 13 residues long. V was cut by 7 bases and J by 6 bases, with 15 bases left in between. This chain's CDR3 is CASNGEVAAEAFF. DNA for the CDR3: TGCGCCAGCAATGGGGAAGTCGCCGCTGAAGCTTTCTTT.

The V and J genes are TRBV6-1 and TRBJ2-7, with D possibly called TRBD1 or TRBD2 (5 bases each). Trimming cost V 2 bases and J 1 base, with 15 bases left between them. This CDR3 spans 16 amino acids. The germline V gene encodes CDR1 MNHNS and CDR2 SASEGT. CDR3 amino acids: CASSESGGFSSYEQYF. Written as DNA, the CDR3 is TGTGCCAGCAGTGAAAGTGGGGGATTTAGTTCCTACGAGCAGTACTTC.

This clone was counted once. This rearrangement joins TRBV19 to TRBJ2-7, with D perhaps TRBD1 (5 bases). CDR1 and CDR2 from the germline V gene are LNHDA and SQIVND (reference sequence). Trimming removed 1 base at V and 9 bases at J, with 16 bases between. The CDR3 is made up of 14 amino acids. The CDR3 sequence: CASSIGQGLTTQYF. The CDR3 DNA is TGTGCCAGTAGTATAGGGCAGGGCCTGACGACGCAGTACTTC. The full variable domain, with the rest looked up from reference TRBV19 and TRBJ2-7, is DGGITQSPKYLFRKEGQNVTLSCEQNLNHDAMYWYRQDPGQGLRLIYYSQIVNDFQKGDIAEGYSVSREKKESFPLTVTSAQKNPTAFYLCASSIGQGLTTQYFGPGTRLTVT.

V gene TRBV30 combines with J gene TRBJ1-4; 7 bases are a match to TRBD1. The CDR3 runs 12 residues. The V and J ends lost 8 bases and 5 bases, in that order; junction bases with no gene match: 5. Germline V lookup: CDR1 GTSNPN, CDR2 SVGIG (reference sequence). CDR3 nucleotides: TGTGCCCAGGGACAGTTAAATGAAAAACTGTTTTTT. Its protein is CAQGQLNEKLFF.

This chain connects TRBV19 to TRBJ2-7; the D call may be TRBD1 or TRBD2 (6 bases each). The V gene lost 4 bases and the J gene lost 1 base, with 14 bases spanning the gap. Germline V CDR1 and CDR2: LNHDA, SQIVND (reference sequence). The CDR3 runs to 15 residues. CDR3 amino acids: CASSSSGAGSYEQYF. CDR3 in DNA: TGTGCCAGTAGTAGTTCGGGGGCGGGGTCCTACGAGCAGTACTTC.

The chain joins TRBV18 to TRBJ2-6; D is unclear. The length of the CDR3 is 15 residues. Trimming took 6 bases from V and 2 from J, leaving 11 bases between them. Germline-derived CDR1 and CDR2 are KGHSH and LQKENI. The CDR3: CASSPRGAGANVLTF. The CDR3 DNA is TGTGCCAGCTCCCCCCGTGGGGCTGGGGCCAACGTCCTGACTTTC.

The rearrangement uses TRBV5-3 and TRBJ2-7; TRBD2 matches at 8 bases. TRBV5-3 is an ORF for which the function is uncertain. Trimming cost V 4 bases and J 5 bases; bases outside gene matches: 17. CDR3 size: 17 residues. Here the CDR3 DNA reads TGTGCCAGAAGCCCAGGCAGGGGAGCGGGAGTGTCCCACGAGCAGTACTTC. Translation: CARSPGRGAGVSHEQYF.